The sequence of this T cell receptor (beta chain) was determined in a study of cytomegalovirus exposure and HLA in healthy donors. Study-wide background: The 95 to 150 validation repertoires used the same platform as the roughly 670 first-cohort repertoires, a later analysis reported. Regarding the study as a whole: For most TCR sequences rarity was the rule, although some public TCRs occurred in many donors.

Trimming left V 2 bases short and J 3 bases short, with 12 bases between. Germline values: CDR1 SGHDN, CDR2 FVKESK. The CDR3 sequence is 15 residues long. Comment on this clone: Its antigen is unknown.

The table came from immunoSEQ multiplex PCR; TCRdb's copy has only in-frame clones and leaves some out. The sample shows 150,000 to 200,000 clones, about 89% of them seen only once. This chain uses TRBV14 with TRBJ2-3; D might be TRBD1 (5 bases). The TCR comes from a woman between 18 and 29 years old in good health and CMV-seropositive. The sequencing sample was made of PBMCs. The CDR3 DNA follows: TGTGCCAGCAGCCAATCCAGGGTGGGAACAGATACGCAGTATTTT. Protein product: CASSQSRVGTDTQYF.